This T cell receptor (beta chain) was sequenced for a study of T cell responses to AZD1222 COVID-19 vaccine. The CDR3 spans 15 residues. Trimming shortened V by 1 base and J by 0 bases, and 7 bases separated the two germline ends. The V gene's germline CDR1 is MGHRA and CDR2 YSYEKL. Assay used: immunoSEQ multiplex PCR; TCRdb lists only in-frame clones, some missing. The table lists some 100,000 clones, roughly 86% of them singletons. This sequence was found in an adult in good health. The chain couples TRBV4-1 to TRBJ2-4, with unresolved D. Sequenced here: peripheral blood, sampled on day 0 of AZD1222 vaccination. CDR3 nucleotide sequence: TGCGCCAGCAGCCAAGCAGATCTAGCCAAAAACATTCAGTACTTC. Protein sequence: CASSQADLAKNIQYF.